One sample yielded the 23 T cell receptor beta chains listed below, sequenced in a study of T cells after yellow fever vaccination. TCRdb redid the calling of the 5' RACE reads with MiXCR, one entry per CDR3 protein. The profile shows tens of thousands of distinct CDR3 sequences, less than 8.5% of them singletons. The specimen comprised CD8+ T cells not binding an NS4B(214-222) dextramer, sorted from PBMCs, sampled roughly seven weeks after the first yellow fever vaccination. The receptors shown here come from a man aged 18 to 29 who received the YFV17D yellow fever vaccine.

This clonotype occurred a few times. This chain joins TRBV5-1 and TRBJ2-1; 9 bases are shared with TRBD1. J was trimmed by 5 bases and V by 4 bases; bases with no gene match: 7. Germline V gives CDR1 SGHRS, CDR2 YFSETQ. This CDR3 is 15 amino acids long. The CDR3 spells CASSLWTGDDNEQFF. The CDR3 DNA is TGCGCCAGCAGCCTCTGGACAGGGGACGACAATGAGCAGTTCTTC. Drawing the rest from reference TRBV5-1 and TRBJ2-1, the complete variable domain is KAGVTQTPRYLIKTRGQQVTLSCSPISGHRSVSWYQQTPGQGLQFLFEYFSETQRNKGNFPGRFSGRQFSNSRSEMNVSTLELGDSALYLCASSLWTGDDNEQFFGPGTRLTVL.

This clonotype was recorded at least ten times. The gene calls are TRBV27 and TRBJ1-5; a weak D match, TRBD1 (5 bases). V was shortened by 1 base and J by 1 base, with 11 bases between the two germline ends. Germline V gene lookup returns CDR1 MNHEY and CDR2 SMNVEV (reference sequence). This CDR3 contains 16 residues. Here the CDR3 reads CASSLLSGHSNQPQHF. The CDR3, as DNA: TGTGCCAGCAGTTTATTGTCGGGGCACAGCAATCAGCCCCAGCATTTT.

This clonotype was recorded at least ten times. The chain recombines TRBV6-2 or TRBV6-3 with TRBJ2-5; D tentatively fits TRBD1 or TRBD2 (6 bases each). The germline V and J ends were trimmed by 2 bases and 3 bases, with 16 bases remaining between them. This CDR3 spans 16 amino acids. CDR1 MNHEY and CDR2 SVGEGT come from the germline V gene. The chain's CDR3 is CASSYSGGLDEETQYF. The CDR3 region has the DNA TGTGCCAGCAGTTACAGTGGGGGGCTGGACGAAGAGACCCAGTACTTC.

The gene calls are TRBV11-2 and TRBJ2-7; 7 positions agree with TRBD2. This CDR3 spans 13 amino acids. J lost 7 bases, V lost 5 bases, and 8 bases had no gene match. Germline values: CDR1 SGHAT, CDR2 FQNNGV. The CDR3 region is CASSPGGMGEQYV. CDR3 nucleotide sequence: TGTGCCAGCAGCCCGGGAGGCATGGGGGAGCAGTACGTC.

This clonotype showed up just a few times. The CDR3 spells CASSIPYSGANVLTF. The CDR3 nucleotides are TGTGCCAGTAGTATCCCGTACTCTGGGGCCAACGTCCTGACTTTC. This chain connects TRBV19 to TRBJ2-6; no definite D call. Trimming took off 3 bases at V and 0 bases at J, with 6 bases between the two ends. Germline V lookup: CDR1 LNHDA, CDR2 SQIVND (reference sequence). The CDR3 is 15 residues long. Variable domain in full (rest from reference TRBV19 and TRBJ2-6): DGGITQSPKYLFRKEGQNVTLSCEQNLNHDAMYWYRQDPGQGLRLIYYSQIVNDFQKGDIAEGYSVSREKKESFPLTVTSAQKNPTAFYLCASSIPYSGANVLTFGAGSRLTVL.

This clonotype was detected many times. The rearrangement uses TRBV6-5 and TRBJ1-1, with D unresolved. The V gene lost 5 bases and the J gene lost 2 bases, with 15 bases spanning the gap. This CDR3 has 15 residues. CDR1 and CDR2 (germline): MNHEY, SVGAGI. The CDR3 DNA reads TGTGCCAGCAGTAACCCCGAGGGCCCCAACACTGAAGCTTTCTTT. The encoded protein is CASSNPEGPNTEAFF.

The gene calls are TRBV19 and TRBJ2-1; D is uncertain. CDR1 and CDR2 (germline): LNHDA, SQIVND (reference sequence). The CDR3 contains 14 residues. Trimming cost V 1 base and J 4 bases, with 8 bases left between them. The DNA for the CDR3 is TGTGCCAGTAGTATAGGTGCAGTGTACAATGAGCAGTTCTTC. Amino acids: CASSIGAVYNEQFF.

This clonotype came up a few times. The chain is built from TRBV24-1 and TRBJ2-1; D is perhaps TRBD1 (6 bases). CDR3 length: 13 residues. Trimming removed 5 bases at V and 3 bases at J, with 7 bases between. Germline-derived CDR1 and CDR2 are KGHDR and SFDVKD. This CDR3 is CATSGGGYNEQFF. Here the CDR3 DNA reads TGTGCCACCAGTGGAGGGGGCTACAATGAGCAGTTCTTC.

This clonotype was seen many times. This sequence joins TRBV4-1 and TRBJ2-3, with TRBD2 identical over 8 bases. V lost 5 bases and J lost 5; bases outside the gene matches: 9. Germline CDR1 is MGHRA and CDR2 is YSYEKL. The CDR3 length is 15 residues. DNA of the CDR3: TGCGCCAGCAGCTCTTCGCGGGGGGCCGTAGATACGCAGTATTTT. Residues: CASSSSRGAVDTQYF.

CDR3 residues: CASTYTGNKQFF. For the CDR3, the DNA is TGTGCCAGTACGTATACCGGGAACAAGCAGTTCTTC. This chain links TRBV19 with TRBJ2-1; D is possibly TRBD2 (5 bases). V was clipped by 7 bases and J by 11 bases, with 15 bases between them. The CDR3 has 12 residues. Germline V lookup: CDR1 LNHDA, CDR2 SQIVND (reference sequence).

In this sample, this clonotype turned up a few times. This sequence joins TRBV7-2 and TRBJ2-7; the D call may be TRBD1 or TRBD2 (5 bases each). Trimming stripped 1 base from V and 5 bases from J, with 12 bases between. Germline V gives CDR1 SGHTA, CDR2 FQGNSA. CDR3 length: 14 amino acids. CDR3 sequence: CASSLDGTLDEQYF. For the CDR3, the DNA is TGTGCCAGCAGCTTAGACGGGACCCTAGACGAGCAGTACTTC.

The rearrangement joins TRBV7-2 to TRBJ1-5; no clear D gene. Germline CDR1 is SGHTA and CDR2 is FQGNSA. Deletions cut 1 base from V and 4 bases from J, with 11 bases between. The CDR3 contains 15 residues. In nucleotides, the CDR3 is TGTGCCAGCAGCTTAGAAGAATCGGGAAATCAGCCCCAGCATTTT. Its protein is CASSLEESGNQPQHF.

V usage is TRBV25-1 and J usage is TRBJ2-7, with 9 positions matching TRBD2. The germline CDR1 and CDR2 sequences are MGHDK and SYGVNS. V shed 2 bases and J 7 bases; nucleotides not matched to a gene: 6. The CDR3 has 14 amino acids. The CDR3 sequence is CASSEAGGLEEQYF. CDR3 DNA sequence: TGTGCCAGCAGTGAAGCGGGGGGGTTGGAGGAGCAGTACTTC.

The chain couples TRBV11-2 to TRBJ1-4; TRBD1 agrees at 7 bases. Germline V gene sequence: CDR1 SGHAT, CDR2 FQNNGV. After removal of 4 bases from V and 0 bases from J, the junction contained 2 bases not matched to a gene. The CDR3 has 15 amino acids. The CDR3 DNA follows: TGTGCCAGCAGCTCGACAGGGTCAACTAATGAAAAACTGTTTTTT. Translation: CASSSTGSTNEKLFF.

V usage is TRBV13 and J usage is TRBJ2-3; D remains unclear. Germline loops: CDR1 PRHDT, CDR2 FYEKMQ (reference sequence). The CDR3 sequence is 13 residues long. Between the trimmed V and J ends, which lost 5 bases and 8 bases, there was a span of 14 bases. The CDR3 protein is CASSNALLSTQYF. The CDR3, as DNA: TGTGCCAGCAGCAACGCACTGCTATCTACGCAGTATTTT.

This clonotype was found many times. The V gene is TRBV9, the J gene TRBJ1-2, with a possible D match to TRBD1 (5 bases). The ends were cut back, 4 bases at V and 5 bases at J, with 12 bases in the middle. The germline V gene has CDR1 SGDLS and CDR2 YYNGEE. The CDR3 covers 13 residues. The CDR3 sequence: CASSPRDGYGYTF. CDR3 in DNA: TGTGCCAGCAGCCCGAGGGACGGATATGGCTACACCTTC.

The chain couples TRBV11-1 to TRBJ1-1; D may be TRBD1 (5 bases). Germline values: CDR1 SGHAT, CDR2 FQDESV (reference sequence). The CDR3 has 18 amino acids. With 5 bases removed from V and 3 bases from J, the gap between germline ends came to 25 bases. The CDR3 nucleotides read TGTGCCAGCAGCCCCTCGGGACCGGGGAGGATTGGCGACACTGAAGCTTTCTTT. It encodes CASSPSGPGRIGDTEAFF.

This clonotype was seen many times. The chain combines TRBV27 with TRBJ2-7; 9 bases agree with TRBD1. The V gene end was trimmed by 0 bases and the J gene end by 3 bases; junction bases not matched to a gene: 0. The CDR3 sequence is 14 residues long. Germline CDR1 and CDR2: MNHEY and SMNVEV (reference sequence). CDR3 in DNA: TGTGCCAGCAGTTTATCGACAGGGGGCTACGAGCAGTACTTC. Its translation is CASSLSTGGYEQYF.

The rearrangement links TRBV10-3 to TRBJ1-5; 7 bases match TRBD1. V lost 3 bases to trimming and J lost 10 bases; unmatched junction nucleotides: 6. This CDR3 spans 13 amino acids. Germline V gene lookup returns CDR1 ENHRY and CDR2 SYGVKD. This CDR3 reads CAISDRGSHPQHF. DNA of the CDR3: TGTGCCATCAGTGACAGGGGGTCTCATCCCCAGCATTTT.

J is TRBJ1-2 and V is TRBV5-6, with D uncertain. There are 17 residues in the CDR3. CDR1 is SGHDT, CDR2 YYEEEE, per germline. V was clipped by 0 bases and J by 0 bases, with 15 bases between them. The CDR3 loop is CASSLAGKVIANYGYTF. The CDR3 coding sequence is TGTGCCAGCAGCTTGGCCGGGAAGGTCATAGCTAACTATGGCTACACCTTC.

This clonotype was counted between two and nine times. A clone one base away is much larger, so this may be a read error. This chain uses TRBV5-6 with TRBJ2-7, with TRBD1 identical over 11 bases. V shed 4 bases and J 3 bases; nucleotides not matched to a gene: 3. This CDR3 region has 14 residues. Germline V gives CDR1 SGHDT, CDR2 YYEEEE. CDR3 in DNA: TGTGCCAGCAGCCCCGGGACAGGGGGCTACGAGCAGTACTTC. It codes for CASSPGTGGYEQYF.

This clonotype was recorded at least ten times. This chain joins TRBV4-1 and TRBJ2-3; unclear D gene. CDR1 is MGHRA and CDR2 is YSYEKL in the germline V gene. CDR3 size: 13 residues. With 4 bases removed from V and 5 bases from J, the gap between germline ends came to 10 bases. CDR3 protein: CASSRNSIDTQYF. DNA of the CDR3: TGCGCCAGCAGCCGCAATTCTATAGATACGCAGTATTTT.

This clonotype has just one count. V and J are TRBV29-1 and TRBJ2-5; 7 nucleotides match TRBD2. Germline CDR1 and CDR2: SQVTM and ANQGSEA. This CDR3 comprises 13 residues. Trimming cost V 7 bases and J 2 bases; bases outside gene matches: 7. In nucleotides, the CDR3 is TGCAGCGAAATAGGGGAGGGTCAAGAGACCCAGTACTTC. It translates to CSEIGEGQETQYF.